This T cell receptor (beta chain) is from a study of identifying expanded T cells in peripheral blood. General study results and limits: Differentially abundant clones: 0.95 to 1.5 between replicates, 15 to 17 at approximately 14 days, 19 at four. Variance in clone template counts between approximately two-week samples significantly increased with total template count across all healthy donors.

Of note for this clone: Antigen specificity is unknown.

Measured with immunoSEQ multiplex PCR; TCRdb has only the in-frame clones, and not every one. Of tens of thousands of clones in the sample, approximately 87% were seen once. J gave up 0 bases and V 5 bases, and 11 bases lay outside the gene matches. The CDR3 length is 18 residues. Germline V gene data show CDR1 as MGHRA and CDR2 as YSYEKL. Collection occurred without any documented infections or immune events in donors. This TCR derives from a person aged 18-70 years in good health. The sequenced sample consisted of blood. The rearrangement uses TRBV4-1 and TRBJ1-3, with 9 bases lining up with TRBD1. CDR3 loop: CASSERTGVNPSGNTIYF. The CDR3 coding sequence is TGCGCCAGCAGCGAACGGACAGGGGTAAACCCCTCTGGAAACACCATATATTTT.